A single sample is the source of the 6 T cell receptor beta chains below, sequenced in a study of blood T cell repertoires in COVID-19. Generated by immunoSEQ multiplex PCR, the TCRdb table keeps only in-frame clones and is missing some. This sample has 18,000 or so clones, with around 80% found just once. The sample consisted of peripheral blood. These TCRs come from a man between 35 and 55 years old with active or convalescent COVID-19.

This chain joins TRBV7-9 and TRBJ2-3; 15 bases are shared with TRBD2. Germline values: CDR1 SEHNR, CDR2 FQNEAQ (reference sequence). V shed 5 bases and J 2 bases; nucleotides not matched to a gene: 11. The CDR3 is 19 amino acids. CDR3 in DNA: TGTGCCAGCAGCCCCGGACTAGCGGGGGGGCTACTCTCCACAGATACGCAGTATTTT. It specifies CASSPGLAGGLLSTDTQYF.

This clone turned up a few times. The V and J genes are TRBV11-1 and TRBJ2-5; 8 nucleotides line up with TRBD1. CDR3 size: 15 residues. Germline values: CDR1 SGHAT, CDR2 FQDESV (reference sequence). The V gene end was trimmed by 5 bases and the J gene end by 4 bases; junction bases not matched to a gene: 9. The CDR3 here is CASSHSDREVETQYF. The CDR3 bases are TGTGCCAGCAGCCACTCGGACAGGGAGGTAGAGACCCAGTACTTC.

This clone has just one count. This chain uses TRBV19 with TRBJ1-2; D gene uncertain. Between the trimmed V and J ends, which lost 2 bases and 0 bases, there was a span of 7 bases. The CDR3 is 14 amino acids. Germline lookup yields CDR1 LNHDA and CDR2 SQIVND (reference sequence). CDR3 DNA sequence: TGTGCCAGTAGTATAAAAACAACTAACTATGGCTACACCTTC. The encoded protein is CASSIKTTNYGYTF. The complete variable domain, with remaining parts taken from reference TRBV19 and TRBJ1-2, reads DGGITQSPKYLFRKEGQNVTLSCEQNLNHDAMYWYRQDPGQGLRLIYYSQIVNDFQKGDIAEGYSVSREKKESFPLTVTSAQKNPTAFYLCASSIKTTNYGYTFGSGTRLTVV.

This chain connects TRBV7-9 to TRBJ2-1; 12 nucleotides match TRBD2. There are 18 residues in the CDR3. With V trimmed by 2 bases and J by 5 bases, 10 bases remained unmatched. Germline assignment: CDR1 SEHNR and CDR2 FQNEAQ (reference sequence). The DNA for the CDR3 is TGTGCCAGCAGCTTAAGAAGCTCACTAGCGGGGGGAAACAATGAGCAGTTCTTC. Translating it yields CASSLRSSLAGGNNEQFF.

The CDR3 spells CASSIGANTGELFF. DNA for the CDR3: TGTGCCAGTAGTATCGGGGCGAACACCGGGGAGCTGTTTTTT. The chain has TRBV19 and TRBJ2-2; a possible D gene is TRBD2 (5 bases). The germline V gene encodes CDR1 LNHDA and CDR2 SQIVND (reference sequence). The V end lost 3 bases, the J end lost 0 bases, and 5 bases lay between the germline ends. The CDR3 extends over 14 amino acids.

This CDR3 is CASSVAEGVFNEQFF. The DNA of the CDR3 is TGTGCCAGCAGCGTAGCGGAAGGGGTGTTCAATGAGCAGTTCTTC. This chain links TRBV9 with TRBJ2-1, with D possibly being TRBD1 (5 bases). The CDR3 contains 15 residues. V was shortened by 0 bases and J by 6 bases, with 13 bases between the two germline ends. Germline assignment: CDR1 SGDLS and CDR2 YYNGEE.